What follows are 13 T cell receptor beta chains derived from one specimen sequenced in a study of shared clonotypes between healthy human individuals. Clones were sequenced by immunoSEQ multiplex PCR, and TCRdb holds only the in-frame ones, with some missing. Among about 1.4 million clones listed, roughly 96% were seen once. The source material was naive CD4+ T cells sorted from blood. The subset denotes: CD45RA+ positively selected. The receptors originated from a man younger than 45 in good health.

CDR3 DNA sequence: TGTGCCAGCAGTGAAGCCAGGGGGCGGACTAATGAAAAACTGTTTTTT. Translating it yields CASSEARGRTNEKLFF. V and J are TRBV6-1 and TRBJ1-4; the match to TRBD1 covers 8 bases. Trimming removed 0 bases from V and 2 bases from J; junction bases left unmatched: 2. CDR1 and CDR2 (germline): MNHNS, SASEGT. The CDR3 totals 16 residues.

This chain links TRBV9 with TRBJ2-5, with D possibly TRBD1 on 5 matching bases. Trimming took 0 bases from V and 5 from J, leaving 14 bases between them. The CDR3 loop spans 15 amino acids. Germline lookup yields CDR1 SGDLS and CDR2 YYNGEE. For the CDR3, the DNA is TGTGCCAGCAGCGTAGCTTACCAGGGTGGGGAGACCCAGTACTTC. Protein sequence: CASSVAYQGGETQYF.

The gene calls are TRBV6-6 and TRBJ2-1; TRBD2 agrees at 9 bases. Trimming removed 9 bases from V and 4 bases from J; junction bases left unmatched: 7. From germline, CDR1 is MNHNY and CDR2 SVGAGI (reference sequence). The CDR3 is 14 residues long. Written as DNA, the CDR3 is TGTGCCAGTCGGACTAGCGTCGATTACAATGAGCAGTTCTTC. As protein: CASRTSVDYNEQFF.

This chain uses TRBV4-1 with TRBJ1-5; D is ambiguous. Germline values: CDR1 MGHRA, CDR2 YSYEKL. Trimming pared 5 bases from V and 0 bases from J, leaving 17 bases between. This CDR3 contains 17 residues. The CDR3 reads CASSKSGGWNSNQPQHF. CDR3 coding DNA: TGCGCCAGCAGCAAATCTGGAGGTTGGAATAGCAATCAGCCCCAGCATTTT.

The chain employs TRBV5-1 and TRBJ1-1, with a possible D match to TRBD1 (6 bases). Per the germline V gene, CDR1 is SGHRS and CDR2 is YFSETQ. The V end lost 4 bases, the J end lost 4 bases, and 14 bases lay between the germline ends. The length of the CDR3 is 14 residues. The CDR3 protein is CASSEGTYRTEAFF. The CDR3 nucleotides are TGCGCCAGCAGCGAGGGGACATACCGCACTGAAGCTTTCTTT.

V is TRBV10-3 and J is TRBJ2-3; D gene unclear. This CDR3 spans 12 amino acids. Germline CDR1 reads ENHRY; CDR2 reads SYGVKD. Trimming left V 4 bases short and J 4 bases short, with 6 bases between. The CDR3 spells CAISVLADTQYF. The CDR3 region has the DNA TGTGCCATCAGTGTTTTGGCAGATACGCAGTATTTT.

Regarding this clone: The same CDR3 arises from other DNA sequences in this sample as well. The gene calls are TRBV2 and TRBJ1-1; D remains ambiguous. Germline-derived CDR1 and CDR2 are SNHLY and FYNNEI. The CDR3 spans 14 residues. With 2 bases removed from V and 2 bases from J, the gap between germline ends came to 9 bases. The CDR3 loop is CASSERGGNTEAFF. DNA of the CDR3: TGTGCCAGCAGTGAACGGGGAGGCAACACTGAAGCTTTCTTT.

V and J are TRBV29-1 and TRBJ2-7; D not resolved. CDR3 length: 14 amino acids. Per germline, CDR1 SQVTM and CDR2 ANQGSEA. Trimming stripped 2 bases from V and 1 base from J, with 12 bases between. CDR3: CSVEQDYDSYEQYF. The CDR3 region has the DNA TGCAGCGTTGAACAGGATTATGATTCCTACGAGCAGTACTTC.

This chain joins TRBV5-4 and TRBJ2-2; 13 nucleotides align to TRBD2. The V gene's germline CDR1 is SGHNT and CDR2 YYREEE (reference sequence). This CDR3 region has 15 residues. The junction had 3 bases not matched to a gene; V was cut back by 4 bases and J by 6 bases. CDR3: CASSAGLAGPGELFF. The CDR3 coding sequence is TGTGCCAGCAGCGCGGGACTAGCGGGACCCGGGGAGCTGTTTTTT.

This CDR3 is CASSLALHLYNEQFF. The CDR3 coding sequence is TGTGCCAGCAGTTTGGCTCTACACCTTTACAATGAGCAGTTCTTC. The V and J genes are TRBV28 and TRBJ2-1; D unresolved. The CDR3 has 15 residues. V dropped 3 bases and J dropped 4 bases, with 13 bases sitting between them. Germline V CDR1 and CDR2: MDHEN, SYDVKM.

V is TRBV4-3 and J is TRBJ2-1; TRBD2 agrees at 13 bases. The CDR3 loop spans 18 amino acids. Germline V gene lookup returns CDR1 LGHNA and CDR2 YSLEER. V gave up 4 bases and J gave up 5 bases; unmatched junction bases: 11. This CDR3 is CASSRRLAGGLQDNEQFF. The CDR3 DNA sequence: TGCGCCAGCAGCCGCAGACTAGCGGGAGGACTTCAAGACAATGAGCAGTTCTTC.

Worth noting for this clone: Additional DNA sequences in this sample encode the identical CDR3. The genes are TRBV6-5 and TRBJ1-1, with TRBD1 identical over 7 bases. CDR3 length equals 14 residues. Germline CDR1 reads MNHEY; CDR2 reads SVGAGI. The V gene end was trimmed by 2 bases and the J gene end by 1 base; junction bases not matched to a gene: 1. In nucleotides, the CDR3 is TGTGCCAGCAGTTACAGACAGGGGAACACTGAAGCTTTCTTT. This translates into CASSYRQGNTEAFF.

This clone has a single count. The V gene is TRBV25-1, the J gene TRBJ2-1, with 8 bases lining up with TRBD2. Trimming at V came to 6 bases and at J to 2 bases, leaving 9 bases not matched to a gene. CDR3 length equals 16 residues. Germline assignment: CDR1 MGHDK and CDR2 SYGVNS. CDR3 amino acids: CASRGWLAGPYNEQFF. CDR3 DNA: TGTGCCAGCAGAGGGTGGCTAGCGGGCCCCTACAATGAGCAGTTCTTC.